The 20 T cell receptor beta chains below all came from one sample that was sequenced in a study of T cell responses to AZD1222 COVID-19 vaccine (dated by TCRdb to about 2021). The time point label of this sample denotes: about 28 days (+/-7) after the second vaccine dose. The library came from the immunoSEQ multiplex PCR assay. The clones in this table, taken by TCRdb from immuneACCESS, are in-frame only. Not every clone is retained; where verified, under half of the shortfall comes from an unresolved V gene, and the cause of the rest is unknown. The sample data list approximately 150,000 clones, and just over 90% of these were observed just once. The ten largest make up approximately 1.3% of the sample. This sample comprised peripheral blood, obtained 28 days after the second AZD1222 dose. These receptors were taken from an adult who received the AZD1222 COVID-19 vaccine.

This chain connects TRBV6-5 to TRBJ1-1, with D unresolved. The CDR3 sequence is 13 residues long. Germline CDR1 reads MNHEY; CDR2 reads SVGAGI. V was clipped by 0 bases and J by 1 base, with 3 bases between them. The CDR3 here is CASSYSENTEAFF. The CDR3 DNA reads TGTGCCAGCAGTTACTCGGAGAACACTGAAGCTTTCTTT.

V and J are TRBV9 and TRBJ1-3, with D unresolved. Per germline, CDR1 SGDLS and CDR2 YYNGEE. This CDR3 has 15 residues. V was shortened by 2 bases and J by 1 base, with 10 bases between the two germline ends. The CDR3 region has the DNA TGTGCCAGCAGCGTCGGGTCTTTGTCTGGAAACACCATATATTTT. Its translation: CASSVGSLSGNTIYF.

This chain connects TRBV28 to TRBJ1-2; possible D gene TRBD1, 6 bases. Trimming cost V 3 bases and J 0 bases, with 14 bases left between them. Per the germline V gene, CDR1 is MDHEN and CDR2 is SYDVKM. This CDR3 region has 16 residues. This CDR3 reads CASSFSGHPTNYGYTF. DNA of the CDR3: TGTGCCAGCAGTTTCTCGGGACACCCGACTAACTATGGCTACACCTTC.

CDR3 residues: CASRPPVGLAGAHNEQFF. CDR3 coding DNA: TGTGCCAGCAGACCCCCGGTGGGACTAGCGGGAGCCCACAATGAGCAGTTCTTC. The chain is built from TRBV2 and TRBJ2-1; TRBD2 aligns across 14 bases. The CDR3 extends over 18 amino acids. Germline trimming cut 6 bases from V and 5 bases from J; bases unmatched to any gene: 12. The germline gives CDR1 SNHLY, CDR2 FYNNEI.

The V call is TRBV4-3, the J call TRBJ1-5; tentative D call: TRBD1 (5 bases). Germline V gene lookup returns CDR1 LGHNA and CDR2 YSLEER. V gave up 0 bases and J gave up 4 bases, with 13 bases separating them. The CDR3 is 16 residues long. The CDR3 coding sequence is TGCGCCAGCAGCCAAGATAGGGGCAGCCTGAATCAGCCCCAGCATTTT. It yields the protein CASSQDRGSLNQPQHF.

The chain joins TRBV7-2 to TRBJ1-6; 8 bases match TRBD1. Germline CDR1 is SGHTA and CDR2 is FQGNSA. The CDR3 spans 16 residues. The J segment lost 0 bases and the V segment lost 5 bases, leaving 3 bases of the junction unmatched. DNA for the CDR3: TGTGCCAGCAGCCTTACAGGGGGCTCCTATAATTCACCCCTCCACTTT. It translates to CASSLTGGSYNSPLHF.

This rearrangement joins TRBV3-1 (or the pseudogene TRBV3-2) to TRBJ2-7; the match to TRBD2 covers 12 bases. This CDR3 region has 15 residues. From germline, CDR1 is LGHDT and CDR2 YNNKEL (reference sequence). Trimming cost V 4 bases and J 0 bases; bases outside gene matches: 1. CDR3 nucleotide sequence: TGTGCCAGCAGCCCGGGACTAGCGGGCTCCTACGAGCAGTACTTC. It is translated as CASSPGLAGSYEQYF.

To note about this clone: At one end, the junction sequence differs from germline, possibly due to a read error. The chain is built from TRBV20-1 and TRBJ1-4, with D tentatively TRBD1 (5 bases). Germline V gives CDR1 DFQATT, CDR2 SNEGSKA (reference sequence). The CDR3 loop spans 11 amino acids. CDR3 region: CSAPGGGITVF. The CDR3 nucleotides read TGCAGTGCTCCCGGGGGAGGGATTACGGTTTTT.

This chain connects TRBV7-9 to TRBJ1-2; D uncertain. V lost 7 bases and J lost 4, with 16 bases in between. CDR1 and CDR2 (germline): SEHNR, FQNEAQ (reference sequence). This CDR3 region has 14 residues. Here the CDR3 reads CASTLGEGFYGYTF. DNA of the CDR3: TGTGCCAGCACCCTGGGAGAGGGATTCTATGGCTACACCTTC.

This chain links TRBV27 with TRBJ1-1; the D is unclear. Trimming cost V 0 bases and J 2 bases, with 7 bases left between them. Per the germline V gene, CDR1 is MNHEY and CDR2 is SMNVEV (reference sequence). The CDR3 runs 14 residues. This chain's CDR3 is CASSLSYRNTEAFF. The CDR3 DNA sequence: TGTGCCAGCAGTTTATCGTATCGAAACACTGAAGCTTTCTTT.

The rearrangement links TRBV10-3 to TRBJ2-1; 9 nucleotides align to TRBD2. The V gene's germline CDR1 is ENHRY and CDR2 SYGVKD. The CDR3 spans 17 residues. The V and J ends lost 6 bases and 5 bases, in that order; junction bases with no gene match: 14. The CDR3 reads CAIREPLSGLAHNEQFF. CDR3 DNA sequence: TGTGCCATCAGGGAGCCCCTTTCGGGACTAGCTCACAATGAGCAGTTCTTC.

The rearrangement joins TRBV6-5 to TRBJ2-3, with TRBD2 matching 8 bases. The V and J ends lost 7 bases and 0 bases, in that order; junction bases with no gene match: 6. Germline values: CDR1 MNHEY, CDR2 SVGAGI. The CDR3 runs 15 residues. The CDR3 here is CASKVSGASTDTQYF. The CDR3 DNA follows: TGTGCCAGCAAGGTTAGCGGGGCTAGCACAGATACGCAGTATTTT.

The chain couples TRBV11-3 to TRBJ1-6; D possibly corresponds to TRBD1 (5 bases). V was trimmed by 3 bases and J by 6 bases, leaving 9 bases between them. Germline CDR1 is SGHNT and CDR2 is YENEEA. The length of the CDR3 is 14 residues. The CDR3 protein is CASSFGAPNSPLHF. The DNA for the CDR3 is TGTGCCAGCAGCTTTGGGGCGCCTAATTCACCCCTCCACTTT.

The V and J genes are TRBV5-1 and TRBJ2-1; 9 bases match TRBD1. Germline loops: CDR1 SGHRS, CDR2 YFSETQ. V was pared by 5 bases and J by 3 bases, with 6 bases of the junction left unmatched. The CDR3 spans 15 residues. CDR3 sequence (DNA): TGCGCCAGCAGTGGCACAGGGGGCCTCTACAATGAGCAGTTCTTC. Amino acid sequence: CASSGTGGLYNEQFF.

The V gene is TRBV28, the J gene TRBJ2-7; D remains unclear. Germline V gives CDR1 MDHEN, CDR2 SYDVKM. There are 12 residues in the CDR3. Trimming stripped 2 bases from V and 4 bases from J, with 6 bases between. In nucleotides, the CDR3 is TGTGCCAGCAGTTTAAACAGATACGAGCAGTACTTC. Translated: CASSLNRYEQYF.

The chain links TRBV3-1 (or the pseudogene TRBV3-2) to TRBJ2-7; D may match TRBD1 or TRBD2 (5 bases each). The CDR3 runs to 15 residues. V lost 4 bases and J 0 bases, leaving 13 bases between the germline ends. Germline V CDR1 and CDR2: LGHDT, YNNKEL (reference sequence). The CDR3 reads CASSRGTGSSYEQYF. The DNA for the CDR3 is TGTGCCAGCAGCCGGGGGACGGGGAGCTCCTACGAGCAGTACTTC.

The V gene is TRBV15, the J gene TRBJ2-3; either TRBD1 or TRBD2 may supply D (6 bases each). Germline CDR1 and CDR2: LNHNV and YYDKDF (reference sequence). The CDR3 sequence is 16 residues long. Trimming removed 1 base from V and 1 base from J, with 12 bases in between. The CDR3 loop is CATSRGGAKGTDTQYF. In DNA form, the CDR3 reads TGTGCCACCAGCAGAGGGGGGGCTAAAGGCACAGATACGCAGTATTTT. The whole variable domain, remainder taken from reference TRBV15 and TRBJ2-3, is DAMVIQNPRYQVTQFGKPVTLSCSQTLNHNVMYWYQQKSSQAPKLLFHYYDKDFNNEADTPDNFQSRRPNTSFCFLDIRSPGLGDTAMYLCATSRGGAKGTDTQYFGPGTRLTVL.

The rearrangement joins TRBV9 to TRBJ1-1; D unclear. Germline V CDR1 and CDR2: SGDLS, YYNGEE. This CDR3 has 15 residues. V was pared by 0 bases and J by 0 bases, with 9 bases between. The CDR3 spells CASSVGASMNTEAFF. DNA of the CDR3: TGTGCCAGCAGCGTAGGGGCCTCGATGAACACTGAAGCTTTCTTT. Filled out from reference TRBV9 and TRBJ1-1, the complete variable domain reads DSGVTQTPKHLITATGQRVTLRCSPRSGDLSVYWYQQSLDQGLQFLIQYYNGEERAKGNILERFSAQQFPDLHSELNLSSLELGDSALYFCASSVGASMNTEAFFGQGTRLTVV.

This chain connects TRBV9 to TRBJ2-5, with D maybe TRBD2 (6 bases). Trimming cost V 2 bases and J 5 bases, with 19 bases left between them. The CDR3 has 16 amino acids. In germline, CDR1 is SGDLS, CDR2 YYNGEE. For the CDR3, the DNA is TGTGCCAGCAGCGTTGCGAGCGGGTCCTCCATGGAGACCCAGTACTTC. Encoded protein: CASSVASGSSMETQYF.

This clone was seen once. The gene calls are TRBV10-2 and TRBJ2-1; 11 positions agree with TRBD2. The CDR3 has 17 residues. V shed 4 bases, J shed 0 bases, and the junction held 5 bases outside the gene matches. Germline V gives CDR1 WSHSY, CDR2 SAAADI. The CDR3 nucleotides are TGCGCCAGCAGTGTCGCCGGACTAGCGGGCTCCTACAATGAGCAGTTCTTC. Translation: CASSVAGLAGSYNEQFF.